Listed below are T cell receptor beta chains from one sample, sequenced in a study of blood T cell repertoires in COVID-19. Sequencing was performed with immunoSEQ multiplex PCR; in TCRdb, only in-frame clones are kept and a portion is missing. The sample lists fewer than 300,000 clones; less than 85% were seen once. Material: peripheral blood. Receptor source: a woman aged 18-29 years with acute or convalescent COVID-19. CDR3s include the opening cysteine and the closing phenylalanine or tryptophan.

length	V	J	CDR3
13	TRBV7-6	TRBJ2-1	CASSLALTGEQFF
14	TRBV2	TRBJ2-2	CAGRTSSNTGELFF
11	TRBV30	TRBJ1-1	CACEQNTEAFF
14	TRBV13	TRBJ2-7	CASSVGGTSYEQYF
14	TRBV30	TRBJ2-7	CAWSWDSGSYEQYF
14	TRBV7-9	TRBJ2-1	CASSTSGSMVEQFF
14	TRBV5-1	TRBJ2-1	CASSGDWTNNEQFF
13	TRBV30	TRBJ2-1	CAWSPLKTRAQFF
14	TRBV5-1	TRBJ1-1	CASSTQGDSTEAFF
13	TRBV10-1	TRBJ2-5	CASSDGGKETQYF
15	TRBV19	TRBJ1-2	CASSISGQGGYGYTF
17	TRBV4-3	TRBJ2-1	CASSQVWTVSAYNEQFF
15	TRBV28	TRBJ2-1	CASSIISGYRDEQFF
14	TRBV7-2	TRBJ2-4	CASSPEVAKNIQYF
19	TRBV27	TRBJ2-2	CASSSRGLAGVSNTGELFF
15	TRBV5-1	TRBJ1-2	CASSLDRQTTYGYTF
12	TRBV5-4	TRBJ1-2	CASSGTGTGYTF
15	TRBV6-5	TRBJ1-6	CASSYGQVYNSPLHF
15	TRBV12-5	TRBJ2-7	CASGLSGTGTYEQYF
15	TRBV9	TRBJ2-7	CASSISGRASHEQYF
17	TRBV9	TRBJ1-1	CASSVHRGVTSNTEAFF
16	TRBV18	TRBJ2-3	CASSPLAGGVEDTQYF
17	TRBV12-5	TRBJ1-6	CASGLLSVTRLGSPLHF
13	TRBV6-1	TRBJ2-7	CASSLAGNYEQYF
19	TRBV5-4	TRBJ2-1	CASNAGTGSIYRTYNEQFF
19	TRBV7-8	TRBJ2-7	CASSQKRGRESVGTYEQYF
15	TRBV7-6	TRBJ1-4	CASSSTGIPNEKLFF
13	TRBV19	TRBJ1-4	CASSITGAEKLFF
14	TRBV2	TRBJ2-7	CASSDVQGGYEQYF
17	TRBV28	TRBJ1-6	CASSTGTGVIRVSPLHF
15	TRBV7-9	TRBJ1-6	CASSLEGTGNSPLHF
11	TRBV6-4	TRBJ1-2	CASSGGNGYTF
13	TRBV28	TRBJ2-5	CASSSSRQETQYF
17	TRBV7-9	TRBJ2-4	CASSRAQGIVAKNIQYF
15	TRBV19	TRBJ2-1	CASRRTSGGYNEQFF
15	TRBV6-2/TRBV6-3	TRBJ1-5	CASSRGGARGQPQHF
13	TRBV7-2	TRBJ2-1	CASSLRLAGEQFF
16	TRBV7-9	TRBJ2-5	CASSLLGGWDQETQYF
16	TRBV11-3	TRBJ2-3	CASSTGTSGSTDTQYF
15	TRBV4-1	TRBJ2-7	CASSQELASESEQYF
10	TRBV6-2/TRBV6-3	TRBJ1-2	CASSSSNFTF
19	TRBV5-1	TRBJ1-4	CASSLAPRNLYATNEKLFF
13	TRBV19	TRBJ1-2	CASSLDRDYGYTF
15	TRBV27	TRBJ1-1	CASSQRGGLNTEAFF
14	TRBV27	TRBJ1-1	CASSPWQGVTEAFF
19	TRBV6-1	TRBJ2-3	CASSEAVGQGLGYTDTQYF
14	TRBV10-1	TRBJ2-2	CASSDSGNTGELFF
12	TRBV25-1	TRBJ2-7	CASSEEFYEQYF
14	TRBV23-1	TRBJ1-2	CASSQGQVSYGYTF
13	TRBV10-3	TRBJ2-5	CAIAGLGEETQYF
16	TRBV6-5	TRBJ2-1	CASSYSGTAVYNEQFF
16	TRBV13	TRBJ2-1	CASSLAPSGRYNEQFF
14	TRBV7-8	TRBJ1-1	CASSPKGPDTEAFF
14	TRBV7-9	TRBJ2-7	CASSLPGNIHEQYF
16	TRBV4-3	TRBJ2-1	CASSQDRRTLYNEQFF
16	TRBV28	TRBJ1-4	CASSLWQGSTNEKLFF
12	TRBV19	TRBJ1-1	CASSWALDEAFF
15	TRBV5-8	TRBJ1-5	CASSLGGVSNQPQHF
20	TRBV12-5	TRBJ2-1	CASGLATGDTLLPSYNEQFF
15	TRBV29-1	TRBJ2-3	CSVEGGHTDTDTQYF